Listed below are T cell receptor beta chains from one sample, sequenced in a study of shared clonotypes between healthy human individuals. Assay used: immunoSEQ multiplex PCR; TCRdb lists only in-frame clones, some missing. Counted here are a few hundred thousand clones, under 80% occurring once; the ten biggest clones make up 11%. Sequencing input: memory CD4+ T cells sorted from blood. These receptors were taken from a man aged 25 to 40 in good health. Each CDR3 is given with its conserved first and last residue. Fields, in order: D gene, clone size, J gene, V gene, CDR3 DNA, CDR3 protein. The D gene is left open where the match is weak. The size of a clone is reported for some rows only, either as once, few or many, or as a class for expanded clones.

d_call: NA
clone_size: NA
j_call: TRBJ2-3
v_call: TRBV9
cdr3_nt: TGTGCCAGCAGCGCCACGGGACAAACCACAGATACGCAGTATTTT
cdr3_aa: CASSATGQTTDTQYF

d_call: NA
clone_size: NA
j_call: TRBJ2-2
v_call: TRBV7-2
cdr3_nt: TGTGCCAGCAGCTTTCGTGTTGAGGGGGAGCTGTTTTTT
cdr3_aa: CASSFRVEGELFF

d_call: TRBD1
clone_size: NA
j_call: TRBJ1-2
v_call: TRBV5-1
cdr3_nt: TGCGCCAGCAGCACCGGGACAGGGTATGGCTACACCTTC
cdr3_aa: CASSTGTGYGYTF

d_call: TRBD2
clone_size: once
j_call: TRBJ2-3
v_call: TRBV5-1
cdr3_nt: TGCGCCAGCAGCAAGGACCTAGCGGGAAGGCAAGGGGCGCAGTATTTT
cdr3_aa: CASSKDLAGRQGAQYF

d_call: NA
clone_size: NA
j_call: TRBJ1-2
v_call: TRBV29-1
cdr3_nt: TGCAGCGTAGGGGCCTCAGACTATGGCTACACCTTC
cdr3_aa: CSVGASDYGYTF

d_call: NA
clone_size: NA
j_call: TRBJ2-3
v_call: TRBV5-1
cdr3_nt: TGCGCCAGCGCACGTGGCTCGTCGGCAGATACGCAGTATTTT
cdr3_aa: CASARGSSADTQYF

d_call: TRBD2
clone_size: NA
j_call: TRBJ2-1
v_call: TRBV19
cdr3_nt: TGTGCCAGTAGTCCAACTAGCGGGAGACGTAATGAGCAGTTCTTC
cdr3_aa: CASSPTSGRRNEQFF

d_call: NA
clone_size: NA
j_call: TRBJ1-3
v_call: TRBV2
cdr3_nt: TGTGCCAGCATGGAACGAAAGAGCTCTGGAAACACCATATATTTT
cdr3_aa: CASMERKSSGNTIYF

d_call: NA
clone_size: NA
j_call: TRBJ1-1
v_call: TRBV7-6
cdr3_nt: TGTGCCAGCAGCTCTTCCTATCGTACTGAAGCTTTCTTT
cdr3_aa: CASSSSYRTEAFF

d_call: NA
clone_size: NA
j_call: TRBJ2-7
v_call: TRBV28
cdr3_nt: TGTGCCAGCAGGAAGACCGGATCCTACGAGCAGTACTTC
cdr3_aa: CASRKTGSYEQYF

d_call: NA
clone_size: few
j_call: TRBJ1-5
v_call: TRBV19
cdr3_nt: TGTGCCAGTAGACCGGGGCCCTCGGATCAGCCCCAGCATTTT
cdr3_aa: CASRPGPSDQPQHF

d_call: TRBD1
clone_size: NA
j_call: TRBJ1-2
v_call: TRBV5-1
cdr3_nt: TGCGCCAGCAGCTCACGGGACAGGGAAGGAGGGAGCTATGGCTACACCTTC
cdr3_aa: CASSSRDREGGSYGYTF

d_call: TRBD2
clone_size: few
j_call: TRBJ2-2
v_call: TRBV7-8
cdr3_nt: TGTGCCAGCAGCTCGACCGGGACTAGCGGGAGCCGGGAGCTGTTTTTT
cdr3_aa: CASSSTGTSGSRELFF

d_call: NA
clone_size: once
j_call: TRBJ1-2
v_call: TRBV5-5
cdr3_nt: TGTGCCAGCAGCTTGGTTCCCGGGGGGAACTATGGCTACACCTTC
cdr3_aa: CASSLVPGGNYGYTF

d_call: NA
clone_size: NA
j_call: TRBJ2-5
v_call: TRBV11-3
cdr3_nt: TGTGCCAGCAGCTCGGCGGAGACCCAGTACTTC
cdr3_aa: CASSSAETQYF

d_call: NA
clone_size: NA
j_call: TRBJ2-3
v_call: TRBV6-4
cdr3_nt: TGTGCCAGCAGTGACCTAGCTTATAGCACAGATACGCAGTATTTT
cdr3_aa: CASSDLAYSTDTQYF

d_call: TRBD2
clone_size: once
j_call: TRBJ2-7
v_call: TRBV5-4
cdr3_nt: TGTGCCAGCAGCTTCCCTCTAGCGGGAGGAGCCTCGGAGCAGTACTTC
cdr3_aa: CASSFPLAGGASEQYF

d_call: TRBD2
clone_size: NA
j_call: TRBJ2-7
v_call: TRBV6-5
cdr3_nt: TGTGCCAGCAGTTTGACTCCGGGACTAGCGGATTACGAGCAGTACTTC
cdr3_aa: CASSLTPGLADYEQYF

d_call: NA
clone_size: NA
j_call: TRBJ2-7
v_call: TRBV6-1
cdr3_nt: TGTGCCAGCACTCCCGCGGAGGCCTACGAGCAGTACTTC
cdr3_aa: CASTPAEAYEQYF

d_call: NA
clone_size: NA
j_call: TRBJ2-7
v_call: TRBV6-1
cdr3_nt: TGTGCCAGCAATCCGGGCTACTCCTACGAGCAGTACTTC
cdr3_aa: CASNPGYSYEQYF

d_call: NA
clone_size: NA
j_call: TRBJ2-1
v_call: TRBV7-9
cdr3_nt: TGTGCCAGCAGCGCCCCTTCGATGGGTGAGCAGTTCTTC
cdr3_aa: CASSAPSMGEQFF

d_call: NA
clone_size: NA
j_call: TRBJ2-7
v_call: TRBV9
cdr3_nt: TGTGCCAGCAGCGTAGGTCCAACAAGGGGGGGTTTCGGGCAGTACTTC
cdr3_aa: CASSVGPTRGGFGQYF

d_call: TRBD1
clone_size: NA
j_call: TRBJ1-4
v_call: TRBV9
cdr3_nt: TGTGCCAGCAGCGCCCCGGACAGGGTCCCTAAACTGTTTTTT
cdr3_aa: CASSAPDRVPKLFF

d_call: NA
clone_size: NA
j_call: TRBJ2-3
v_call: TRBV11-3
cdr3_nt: TGTGCCAGCACCGACGGAGACACAGATACGCAGTATTTT
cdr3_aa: CASTDGDTDTQYF

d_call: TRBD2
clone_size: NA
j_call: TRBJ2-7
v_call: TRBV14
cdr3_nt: TGTGCCAGCAGCCAAGTTCTAGCGGGAGCCTACGAGCAGTACTTC
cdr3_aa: CASSQVLAGAYEQYF

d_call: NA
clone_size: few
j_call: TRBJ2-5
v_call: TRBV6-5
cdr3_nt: TGTGCCAGCAGCGGACCGCCCCGGACCCAGTACTTC
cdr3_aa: CASSGPPRTQYF

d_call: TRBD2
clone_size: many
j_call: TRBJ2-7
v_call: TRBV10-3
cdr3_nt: TGTGCCATCAGCCAGCCCAGCGGGACGCGTACCTACGAGCAGTACTTC
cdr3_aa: CAISQPSGTRTYEQYF

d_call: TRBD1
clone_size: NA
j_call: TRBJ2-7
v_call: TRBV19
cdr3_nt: TGTGCCAGTAGTAGCCCGGACAGGCCCCCCTACGAGCAGTACTTC
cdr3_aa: CASSSPDRPPYEQYF

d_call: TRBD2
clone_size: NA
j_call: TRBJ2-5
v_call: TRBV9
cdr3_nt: TGTGCCAGCAGCGCCGGGGGACTAGCGGACCTGTACGCCCAGTACTTC
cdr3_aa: CASSAGGLADLYAQYF

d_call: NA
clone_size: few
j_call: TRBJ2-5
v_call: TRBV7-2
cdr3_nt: TGTGCCAGCAGCCGTGACTCGGGTGGGACCCAGTACTTC
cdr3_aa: CASSRDSGGTQYF

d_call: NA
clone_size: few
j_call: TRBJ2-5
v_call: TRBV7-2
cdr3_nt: TGTGCCAGCAGCAGTTTAGGGTGGGTAGAGACCCAGTACTTC
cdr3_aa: CASSSLGWVETQYF

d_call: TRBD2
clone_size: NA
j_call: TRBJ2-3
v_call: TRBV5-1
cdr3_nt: TGCGCCAGCAGCTTGGTGGTAGCGGGAAGCACAGATACGCAGTATTTT
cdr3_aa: CASSLVVAGSTDTQYF

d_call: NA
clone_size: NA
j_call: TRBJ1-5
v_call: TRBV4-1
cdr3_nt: TGCGCCAGCAGCCTACAACAGGGTCGCACGCCCCAGCATTTT
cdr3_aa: CASSLQQGRTPQHF

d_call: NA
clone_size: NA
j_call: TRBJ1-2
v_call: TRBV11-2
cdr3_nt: TGTGCCAGCAGAAAGGACGGGAACTATGGCTACACCTTC
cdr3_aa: CASRKDGNYGYTF

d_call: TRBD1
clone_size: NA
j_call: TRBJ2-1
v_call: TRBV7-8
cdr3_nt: TGTGCCAGCAGCTTAAGGTGGGACAGCTTCTACAATGAGCAGTTCTTC
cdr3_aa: CASSLRWDSFYNEQFF

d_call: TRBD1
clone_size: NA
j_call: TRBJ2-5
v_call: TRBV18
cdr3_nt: TGTGCCAGCTCATTTTATCCCGACAGGGGAGGTACGAGGGAGACCCAGTACTTC
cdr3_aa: CASSFYPDRGGTRETQYF

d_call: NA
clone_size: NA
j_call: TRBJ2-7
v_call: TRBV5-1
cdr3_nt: TGCGCCAGCAGCTCCGAGAGGGGGTCCGGCGAGCAGTACTTC
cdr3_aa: CASSSERGSGEQYF

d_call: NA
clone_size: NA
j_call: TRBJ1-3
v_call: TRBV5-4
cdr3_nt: TGTGCCAGCAGCTACGATCCAGGGGTCTCTGGAAACACCATATATTTT
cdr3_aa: CASSYDPGVSGNTIYF

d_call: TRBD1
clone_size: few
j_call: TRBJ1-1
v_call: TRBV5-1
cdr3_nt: TGCGCCAGCAGCTTGGAGCCCCTCACAGGGGGCACTGAAGCTTTCTTT
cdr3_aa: CASSLEPLTGGTEAFF

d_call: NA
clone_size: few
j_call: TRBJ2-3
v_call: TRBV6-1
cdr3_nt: TGTGCCAGCAGGGGGGGGCTTAGCACAGATACGCAGTATTTT
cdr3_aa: CASRGGLSTDTQYF

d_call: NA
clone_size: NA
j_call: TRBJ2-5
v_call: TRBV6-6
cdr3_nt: TGTGCCAGCGGAAAAGAGACCCAGTACTTC
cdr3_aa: CASGKETQYF

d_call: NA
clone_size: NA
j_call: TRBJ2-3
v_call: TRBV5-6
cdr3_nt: TGTGCCAGCAGCTTGTCGGTGGGCGGAGATACGCAGTATTTT
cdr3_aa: CASSLSVGGDTQYF

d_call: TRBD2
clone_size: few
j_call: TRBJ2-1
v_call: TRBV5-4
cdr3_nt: TGTGCCAGCAGCTGGGGCGGGAGCTCCTACAATGAGCAGTTCTTC
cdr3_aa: CASSWGGSSYNEQFF

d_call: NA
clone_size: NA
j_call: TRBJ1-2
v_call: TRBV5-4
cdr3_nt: TGTGCCAGCAGCCTCGGGGGAGGGGACTATGGCTACACCTTC
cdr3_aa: CASSLGGGDYGYTF

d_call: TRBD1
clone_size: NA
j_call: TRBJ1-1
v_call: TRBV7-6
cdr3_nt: TGTGCCAGCAGCCCATTAACAGGGGATCGAGCTTTCTTT
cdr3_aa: CASSPLTGDRAFF

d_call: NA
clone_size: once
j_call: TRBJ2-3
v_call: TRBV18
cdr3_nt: TGTGCCAGCTCACCAATTCAGAGCACAGATACGCAGTATTTT
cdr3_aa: CASSPIQSTDTQYF

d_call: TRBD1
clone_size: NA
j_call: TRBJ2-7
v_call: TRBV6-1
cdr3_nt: TGTGCCACCCTTGGGACAGGGATCTCCTCTGACGAGCAGTACTTC
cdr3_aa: CATLGTGISSDEQYF

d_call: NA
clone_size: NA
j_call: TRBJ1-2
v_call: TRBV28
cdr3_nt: TGTGCCAGCAGATGGGACGGCAGGGCTAACTATGGCTACACCTTC
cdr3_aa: CASRWDGRANYGYTF

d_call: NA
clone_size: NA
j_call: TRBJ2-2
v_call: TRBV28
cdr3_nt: TGTGCCAGCGGGGGTTTAGCCGGGGAGCTGTTTTTT
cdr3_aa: CASGGLAGELFF

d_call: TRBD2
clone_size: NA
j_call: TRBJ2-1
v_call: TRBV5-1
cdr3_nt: TGCGCCAGCAGCTTGGAGGGGACTAGCTACAATGAGCAGTTCTTC
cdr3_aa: CASSLEGTSYNEQFF

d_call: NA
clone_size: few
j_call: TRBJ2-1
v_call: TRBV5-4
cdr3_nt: TGTGCCAGCAGCTTGCAGGTACCGAACAATGAGCAGTTCTTC
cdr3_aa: CASSLQVPNNEQFF

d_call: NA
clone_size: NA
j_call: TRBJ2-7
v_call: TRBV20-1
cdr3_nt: TGCAGTGCCCGACAGGCCGAGCAGTACTTC
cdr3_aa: CSARQAEQYF

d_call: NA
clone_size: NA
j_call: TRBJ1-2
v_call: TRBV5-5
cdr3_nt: TGTGCCAGCATTATGACGGCGGGGGTAGGAGGCTACACCTTC
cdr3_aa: CASIMTAGVGGYTF

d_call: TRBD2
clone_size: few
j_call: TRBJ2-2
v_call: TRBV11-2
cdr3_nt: TGTGCCAGCAGCGTGGGACTAGCGGGAGTTAGGTACACCGGGGAGCTGTTTTTT
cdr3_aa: CASSVGLAGVRYTGELFF

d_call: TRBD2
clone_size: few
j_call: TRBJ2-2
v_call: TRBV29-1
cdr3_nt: TGCAGCGTTGGAACGGGACTAGCGAGCGGGGAGCTGTTTTTT
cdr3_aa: CSVGTGLASGELFF

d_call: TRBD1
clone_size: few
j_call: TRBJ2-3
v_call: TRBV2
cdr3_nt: TGTGCCAGCGACAGGGGGAGAGCTAGCACAGATACGCAGTATTTT
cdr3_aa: CASDRGRASTDTQYF

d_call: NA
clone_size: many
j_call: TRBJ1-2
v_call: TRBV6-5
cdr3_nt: TGTGCCAGCACCGACAGGATAGGGGGCTACACCTTC
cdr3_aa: CASTDRIGGYTF

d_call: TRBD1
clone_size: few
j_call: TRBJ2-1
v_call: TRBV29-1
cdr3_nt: TGCAGCGTTGGACAGGGGGGGAATGAGCAGTTCTTC
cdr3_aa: CSVGQGGNEQFF

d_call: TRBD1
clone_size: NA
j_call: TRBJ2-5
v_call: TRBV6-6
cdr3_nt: TGTGCCATCCAACGCAGGGGGTCTGAGACCCAGTACTTC
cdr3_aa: CAIQRRGSETQYF